This is a list of T cell receptor beta chains from one sample in a study of cytotoxic CD8 clonotypes in ibrutinib-treated CLL. Profiled with immunoSEQ multiplex PCR; TCRdb holds only in-frame clones, not every one. Here the sample spans approximately 150,000 clones, approximately 84% being singletons. Sequencing used PBMCs, obtained after 24 months of ibrutinib treatment. The source is a human donor with chronic lymphocytic leukemia. CDR3s include the opening cysteine and the closing phenylalanine or tryptophan. A D gene is named only where the DNA matches it firmly. The listing skips clone size in some rows; elsewhere it reads once, few, many or a size class.

>TRBV29-1|TRBJ2-3|NA|TRBD2
CSVERLAGGPADTQYF
TGCAGCGTTGAACGACTAGCGGGAGGGCCGGCAGATACGCAGTATTTT
>TRBV28|TRBJ1-2|NA|NA
CASSFVENYGYTF
TGTGCCAGCAGTTTTGTGGAGAACTATGGCTACACCTTC
>TRBV27|TRBJ2-7|NA|TRBD1
CASSFLLQGAREQYF
TGTGCCAGCAGTTTCCTCCTACAGGGGGCAAGGGAGCAGTACTTC
>TRBV4-2|TRBJ1-2|NA|NA
CASSHPDSNPNYGYTF
TGTGCCAGCAGCCACCCCGACAGCAACCCTAACTATGGCTACACCTTC
>TRBV5-1|TRBJ2-5|NA|NA
CASTRTGQETQYF
TGCGCCAGCACCAGGACGGGCCAAGAGACCCAGTACTTC
>TRBV28|TRBJ1-4|NA|NA
CASSPQTQSRGEKLFF
TGTGCCAGCAGCCCCCAAACCCAAAGTCGAGGTGAAAAACTGTTTTTT
>TRBV27|TRBJ2-3|NA|NA
CASTLSGPSTDTQYF
TGTGCCAGCACCCTAAGCGGTCCTAGCACAGATACGCAGTATTTT
>TRBV7-2|TRBJ2-3|few|TRBD2
CASSSPRGASSTDTQYF
TGTGCCAGCAGCTCCCCGCGGGGGGCTTCTAGCACAGATACGCAGTATTTT
>TRBV5-6|TRBJ1-5|NA|NA
CASSFLAGHSNQPQHF
TGTGCCAGCAGCTTCTTGGCAGGGCATAGCAATCAGCCCCAGCATTTT
>TRBV6-6|TRBJ1-1|NA|NA
CASSNHLGRTEAFF
TGTGCCAGCAGTAACCACCTCGGACGCACTGAAGCTTTCTTT
>TRBV5-1|TRBJ2-7|NA|NA
CASSSGGSYEQYF
TGCGCCAGCAGCTCGGGCGGTTCCTACGAGCAGTACTTC
>TRBV7-9|TRBJ2-7|NA|NA
CASSKRQTFYEQYF
TGTGCCAGCAGCAAAAGACAGACTTTCTACGAGCAGTACTTC
>TRBV7-3|TRBJ1-1|NA|NA
CASSSDSLKHTEAFF
TGTGCCAGCAGCTCGGACAGCCTAAAGCACACTGAAGCTTTCTTT
>TRBV30|TRBJ2-1|NA|NA
CAWSVGGPGNEQFF
TGTGCCTGGAGTGTCGGGGGTCCGGGCAATGAGCAGTTCTTC
>TRBV28|TRBJ2-7|NA|NA
CASRDPTAEQYF
TGTGCCAGCAGAGACCCCACAGCCGAGCAGTACTTC
>TRBV6-6|TRBJ1-2|NA|NA
CASSRDGMGGGYTF
TGTGCCAGTTCCAGGGACGGGATGGGCGGCGGCTACACCTTC
>TRBV30|TRBJ1-5|few|NA
CAVAGTNSNQPQHF
TGTGCCGTGGCCGGGACAAATAGCAATCAGCCCCAGCATTTT
>TRBV18|TRBJ1-2|NA|NA
CASSPRQGQGYGYTF
TGTGCCAGCTCACCACGGCAGGGGCAAGGCTATGGCTACACCTTC
>TRBV19|TRBJ2-7|NA|TRBD1
CASGQGSHEQYF
TGTGCCAGCGGACAGGGTTCCCACGAGCAGTACTTC
>TRBV11-2|TRBJ1-2|NA|TRBD1
CASSFGQGKGYTF
TGTGCCAGCAGCTTTGGACAGGGGAAGGGCTACACCTTC
>TRBV7-9|TRBJ1-6|NA|TRBD1
CASSRDRGNSPLHF
TGTGCCAGCAGCAGGGACAGGGGTAATTCACCCCTCCACTTT
>TRBV5-6|TRBJ1-2|NA|TRBD1
CASSFGQGVAGYTF
TGTGCCAGCAGCTTTGGACAGGGGGTCGCCGGCTACACCTTC
>TRBV19|TRBJ1-5|NA|NA
CASSNQGVLSNQPQHF
TGTGCCAGTAGCAACCAGGGTGTGCTGAGCAATCAGCCCCAGCATTTT
>TRBV6-1|TRBJ1-1|NA|NA
CASSDRWGGGTEAFF
TGTGCCAGCAGTGATAGGTGGGGGGGCGGCACTGAAGCTTTCTTT
>TRBV5-1|TRBJ2-7|NA|NA
CASSLSGLTYEQYF
TGCGCCAGCAGCTTGTCAGGGTTGACCTACGAGCAGTACTTC
>TRBV28|TRBJ2-1|NA|NA
CASSLGRIYNEQFF
TGTGCCAGCAGTCTGGGGCGGATCTACAATGAGCAGTTCTTC
>TRBV5-6|TRBJ2-3|NA|NA
CASSLGVGSRDTQYF
TGTGCCAGCAGCTTGGGGGTTGGCAGTAGAGATACGCAGTATTTT
>TRBV20-1|TRBJ1-2|NA|NA
CSARVGYGYTF
TGCAGTGCTAGAGTCGGGTACGGCTACACCTTC
>TRBV25-1|TRBJ1-6|few|NA
CASSEYRSGDSPLHF
TGTGCCAGCAGTGAATATAGGTCAGGGGACTCACCCCTCCACTTT
>TRBV27|TRBJ1-1|NA|TRBD1
CASSFGSGGRNTEAFF
TGTGCCAGCAGTTTTGGGTCAGGGGGAAGAAACACTGAAGCTTTCTTT
>TRBV19|TRBJ2-1|NA|NA
CASSIGYSLGDEQFF
TGTGCCAGTAGTATTGGGTACAGTCTTGGCGATGAGCAGTTCTTC
>TRBV7-6|TRBJ2-7|NA|NA
CASRDVGEQYF
TGTGCCAGCAGGGATGTGGGCGAGCAGTACTTC
>TRBV27|TRBJ2-7|NA|TRBD1
CASSGQGQAYEQYF
TGTGCCAGCAGTGGTCAGGGACAGGCCTACGAGCAGTACTTC
>TRBV6-5|TRBJ1-2|NA|TRBD1
CASRIIEDRGPKTF
TGTGCCAGCAGGATAATCGAGGACAGGGGGCCAAAAACCTTC
>TRBV2|TRBJ2-7|NA|TRBD1
CASSHRGTEQYF
TGTGCCAGCAGCCACAGGGGGACCGAGCAGTACTTC
>TRBV7-3|TRBJ1-1|NA|NA
CASSLGGEAFF
TGTGCCAGCAGCTTAGGGGGTGAAGCTTTCTTT
>TRBV7-2|TRBJ1-2|once|NA
CASSPAQPIRSGYTF
TGTGCCAGCAGCCCCGCGCAACCTATACGCTCTGGCTACACCTTC
>TRBV9|TRBJ2-7|NA|TRBD2
CASSAGTSGGLSYEQYF
TGTGCCAGCAGCGCCGGGACTAGCGGAGGTCTGTCCTACGAGCAGTACTTC
>TRBV27|TRBJ1-6|NA|NA
CASSLRHNSPLHF
TGTGCCAGCAGCCTAAGGCATAATTCACCCCTCCACTTT
>TRBV5-1|TRBJ2-5|NA|NA
CASSLGYIQETQYF
TGCGCCAGCAGCTTGGGGTACATACAAGAGACCCAGTACTTC
>TRBV30|TRBJ1-2|NA|TRBD1
CASYKGTGGGRGYTF
TGTGCCTCCTACAAAGGGACAGGGGGTGGAAGAGGCTACACCTTC
>TRBV6-1|TRBJ1-5|NA|NA
CASSRNQPQHF
TGTGCCAGCAGTCGTAATCAGCCCCAGCATTTT
>TRBV6-1|TRBJ1-5|few|NA
CASISQFNQPQHF
TGTGCCAGCATTTCACAGTTTAATCAGCCCCAGCATTTT
>TRBV11-3|TRBJ1-1|NA|NA
CASSLDHNSQAFF
TGTGCCAGCAGCTTAGATCACAACAGTCAAGCTTTCTTT
>TRBV6-5|TRBJ1-1|NA|NA
CASSYSMAMNTEAFF
TGTGCCAGCAGTTACTCGATGGCTATGAACACTGAAGCTTTCTTT
>TRBV11-3|TRBJ2-5|NA|TRBD2
CASSFGGRRLETQYF
TGTGCCAGCAGCTTCGGCGGGAGAAGGCTAGAGACCCAGTACTTC
>TRBV7-2|TRBJ2-5|NA|NA
CASSLARSAGPSETQYF
TGTGCCAGCAGCTTAGCGCGGAGCGCCGGTCCCTCGGAGACCCAGTACTTC
>TRBV2|TRBJ2-5|NA|NA
CASSAEGGRGETQYF
TGTGCCAGCAGTGCGGAGGGGGGCCGCGGAGAGACCCAGTACTTC
>TRBV10-3|TRBJ2-7|NA|NA
CAISDHTAYEQYF
TGTGCCATCAGTGATCACACAGCCTACGAGCAGTACTTC